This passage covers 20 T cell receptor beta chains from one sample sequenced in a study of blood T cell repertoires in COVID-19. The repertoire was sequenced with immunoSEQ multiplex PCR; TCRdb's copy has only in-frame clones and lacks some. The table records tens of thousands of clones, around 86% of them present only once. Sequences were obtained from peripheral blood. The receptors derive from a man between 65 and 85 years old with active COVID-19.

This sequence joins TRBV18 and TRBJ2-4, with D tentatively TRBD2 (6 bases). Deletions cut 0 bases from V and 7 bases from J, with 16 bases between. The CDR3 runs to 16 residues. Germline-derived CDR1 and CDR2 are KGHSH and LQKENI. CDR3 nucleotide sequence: TGTGCCAGCTCACCACCCAGTCGAGGAGGAGGGAACATTCAGTACTTC. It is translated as CASSPPSRGGGNIQYF.

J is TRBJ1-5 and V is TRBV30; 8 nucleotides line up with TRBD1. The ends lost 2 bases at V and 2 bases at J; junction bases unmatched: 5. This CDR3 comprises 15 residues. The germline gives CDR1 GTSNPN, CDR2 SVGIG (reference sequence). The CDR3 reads CAWSTGGRGNQPQHF. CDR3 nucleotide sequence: TGTGCCTGGAGTACAGGGGGTAGAGGCAATCAGCCCCAGCATTTT.

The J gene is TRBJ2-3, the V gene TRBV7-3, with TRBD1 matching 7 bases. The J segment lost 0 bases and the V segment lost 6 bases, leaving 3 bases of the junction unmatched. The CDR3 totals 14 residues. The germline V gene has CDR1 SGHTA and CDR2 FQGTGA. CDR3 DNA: TGTGCCAGCAGGGGACAGCTAAGCACAGATACGCAGTATTTT. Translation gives CASRGQLSTDTQYF.

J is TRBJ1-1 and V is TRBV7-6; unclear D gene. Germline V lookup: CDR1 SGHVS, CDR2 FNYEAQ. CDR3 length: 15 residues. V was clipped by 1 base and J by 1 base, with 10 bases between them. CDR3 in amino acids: CASSLVLAANTEAFF. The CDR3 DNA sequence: TGTGCCAGCAGCTTAGTTCTGGCGGCGAACACTGAAGCTTTCTTT.

CDR3: CASSVALAGATYNEQFF. As DNA, the CDR3 is TGTGCCAGCAGCGTAGCTTTAGCGGGGGCCACCTACAATGAGCAGTTCTTC. The chain recombines TRBV9 with TRBJ2-1; TRBD2 aligns across 9 bases. Germline-derived CDR1 and CDR2 are SGDLS and YYNGEE. The V segment lost 0 bases and the J segment 2 bases; nucleotides outside the gene matches: 6. The CDR3 runs 17 residues.

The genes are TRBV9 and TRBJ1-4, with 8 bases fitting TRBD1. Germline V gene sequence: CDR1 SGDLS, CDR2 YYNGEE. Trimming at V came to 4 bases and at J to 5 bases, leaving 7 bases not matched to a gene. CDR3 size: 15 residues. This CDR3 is CASSIQGAYNEKLFF. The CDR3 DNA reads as TGTGCCAGCAGCATTCAGGGGGCTTACAATGAAAAACTGTTTTTT.

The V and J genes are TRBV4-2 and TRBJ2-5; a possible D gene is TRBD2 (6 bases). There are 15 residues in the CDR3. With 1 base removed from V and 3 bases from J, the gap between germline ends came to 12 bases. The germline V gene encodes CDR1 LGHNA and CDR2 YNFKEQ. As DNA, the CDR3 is TGTGCCAGCAGCCAAGTCGGAGGGACGGAAGAGACCCAGTACTTC. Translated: CASSQVGGTEETQYF.

CDR3 nucleotide sequence: TGTGCCAGCAGCTTACCGGACGGCGGGGGCGCTTTCTTT. It codes for CASSLPDGGGAFF. This sequence joins TRBV7-8 and TRBJ1-1, with D perhaps TRBD1 (6 bases). CDR3 size: 13 residues. Trimming left V 2 bases short and J 11 bases short, with 15 bases between. Germline loops: CDR1 SGHVS, CDR2 FQNEAQ.

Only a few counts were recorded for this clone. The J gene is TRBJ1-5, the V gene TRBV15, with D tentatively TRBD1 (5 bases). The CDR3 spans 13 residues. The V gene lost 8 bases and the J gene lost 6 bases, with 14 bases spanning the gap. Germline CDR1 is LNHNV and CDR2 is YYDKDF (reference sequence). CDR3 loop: CATGAGLTQPQHF. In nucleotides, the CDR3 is TGTGCCACCGGGGCAGGGTTGACTCAGCCCCAGCATTTT.

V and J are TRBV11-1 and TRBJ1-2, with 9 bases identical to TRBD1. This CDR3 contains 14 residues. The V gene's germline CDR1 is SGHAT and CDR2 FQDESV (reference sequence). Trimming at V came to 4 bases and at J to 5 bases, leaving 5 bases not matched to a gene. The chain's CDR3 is CASSSGQGIYGYTF. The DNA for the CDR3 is TGTGCCAGCAGCTCGGGACAGGGAATATATGGCTACACCTTC.

The CDR3 bases are TGCGCCAGCAGCCAAGAGGGCCGGGGGATGGGCCCCCAGCATTTT. Translating gives CASSQEGRGMGPQHF. The chain joins TRBV4-1 to TRBJ1-5, with TRBD1 as a possible D gene (5 bases). CDR3 size: 15 residues. Trimming shortened V by 0 bases and J by 10 bases, and 16 bases separated the two germline ends. Germline V gives CDR1 MGHRA, CDR2 YSYEKL.

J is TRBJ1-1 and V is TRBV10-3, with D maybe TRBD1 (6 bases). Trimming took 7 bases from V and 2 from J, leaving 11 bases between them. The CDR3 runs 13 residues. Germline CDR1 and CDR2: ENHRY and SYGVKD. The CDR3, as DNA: TGTGCCATCACCGGACAGTTAAACACTGAAGCTTTCTTT. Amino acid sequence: CAITGQLNTEAFF.

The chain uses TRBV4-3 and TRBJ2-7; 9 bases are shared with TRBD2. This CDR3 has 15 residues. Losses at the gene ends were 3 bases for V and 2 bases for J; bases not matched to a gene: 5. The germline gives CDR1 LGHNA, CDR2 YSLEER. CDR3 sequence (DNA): TGCGCCAGCAGCCAGGGCTCTAGCGGGACCTACGAGCAGTACTTC. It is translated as CASSQGSSGTYEQYF.

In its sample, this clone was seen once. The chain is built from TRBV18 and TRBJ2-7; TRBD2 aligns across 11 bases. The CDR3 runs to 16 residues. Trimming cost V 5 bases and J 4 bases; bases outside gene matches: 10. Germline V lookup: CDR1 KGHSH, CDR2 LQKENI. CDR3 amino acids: CASSMLAGGFSYEQYF. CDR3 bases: TGTGCCAGCTCAATGCTAGCGGGGGGTTTTTCATACGAGCAGTACTTC.

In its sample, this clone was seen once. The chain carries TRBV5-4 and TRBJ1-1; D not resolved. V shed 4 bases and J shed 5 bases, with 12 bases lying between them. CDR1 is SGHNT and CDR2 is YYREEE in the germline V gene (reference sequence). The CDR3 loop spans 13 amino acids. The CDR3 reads CASSVYGGTEAFF. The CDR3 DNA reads TGTGCCAGCAGCGTATATGGAGGGACTGAAGCTTTCTTT. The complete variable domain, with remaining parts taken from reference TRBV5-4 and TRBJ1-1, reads ETGVTQSPTHLIKTRGQQVTLRCSSQSGHNTVSWYQQALGQGPQFIFQYYREEENGRGNFPPRFSGLQFPNYSSELNVNALELDDSALYLCASSVYGGTEAFFGQGTRLTVV.

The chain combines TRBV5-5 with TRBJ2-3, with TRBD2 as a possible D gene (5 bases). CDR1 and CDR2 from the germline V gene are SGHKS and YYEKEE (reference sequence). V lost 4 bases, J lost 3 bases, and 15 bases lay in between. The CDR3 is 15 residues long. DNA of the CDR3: TGTGCCAGCAGCCCCGGGGTCCTCCTTACAGATACGCAGTATTTT. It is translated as CASSPGVLLTDTQYF. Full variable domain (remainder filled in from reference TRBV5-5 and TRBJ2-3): DAGVTQSPTHLIKTRGQQVTLRCSPISGHKSVSWYQQVLGQGPQFIFQYYEKEERGRGNFPDRFSARQFPNYSSELNVNALLLGDSALYLCASSPGVLLTDTQYFGPGTRLTVL.

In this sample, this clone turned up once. CDR3 loop: CATSEGTGGVDGYTF. CDR3 coding DNA: TGTGCCACCAGTGAGGGTACAGGGGGCGTGGATGGCTACACCTTC. This chain connects TRBV24-1 to TRBJ1-2, with 9 bases identical to TRBD1. The V gene end was trimmed by 4 bases and the J gene end by 6 bases; junction bases not matched to a gene: 8. The CDR3 extends over 15 amino acids. The germline V gene encodes CDR1 KGHDR and CDR2 SFDVKD.

The CDR3 sequence is CASSLSLRDTQYF. In DNA, the CDR3 is TGCGCCAGCAGCTTGAGTCTGCGGGATACGCAGTATTTT. J is TRBJ2-3 and V is TRBV5-1, with D hard to call. This CDR3 region has 13 residues. Germline V gene lookup returns CDR1 SGHRS and CDR2 YFSETQ. V was trimmed by 1 base and J by 6 bases, leaving 9 bases between them.

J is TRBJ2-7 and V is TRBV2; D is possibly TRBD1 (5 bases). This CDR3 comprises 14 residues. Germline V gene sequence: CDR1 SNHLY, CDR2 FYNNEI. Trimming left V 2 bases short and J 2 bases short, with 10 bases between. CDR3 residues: CASSELRRAYEQYF. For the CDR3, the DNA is TGTGCCAGCAGTGAACTCCGCAGGGCCTACGAGCAGTACTTC.

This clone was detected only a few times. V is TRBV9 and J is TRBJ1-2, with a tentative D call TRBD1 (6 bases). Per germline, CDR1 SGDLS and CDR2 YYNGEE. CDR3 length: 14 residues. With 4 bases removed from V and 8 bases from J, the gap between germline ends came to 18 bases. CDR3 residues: CASSPGGGGHGYTF. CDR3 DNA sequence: TGTGCCAGCAGCCCCGGAGGCGGGGGGCACGGCTACACCTTC.